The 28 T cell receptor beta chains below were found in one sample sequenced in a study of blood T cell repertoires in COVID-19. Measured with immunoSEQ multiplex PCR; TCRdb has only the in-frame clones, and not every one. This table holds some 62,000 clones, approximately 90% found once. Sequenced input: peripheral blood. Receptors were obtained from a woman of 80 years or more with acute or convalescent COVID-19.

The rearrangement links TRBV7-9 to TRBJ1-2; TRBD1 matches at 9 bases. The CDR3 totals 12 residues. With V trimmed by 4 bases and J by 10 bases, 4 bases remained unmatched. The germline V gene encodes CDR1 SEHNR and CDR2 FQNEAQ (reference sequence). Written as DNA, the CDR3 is TGTGCCAGCAGCTACCGGGACAGGGCCTACACCTTC. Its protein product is CASSYRDRAYTF.

The CDR3 reads CASSELGANTGELFF. In DNA form, the CDR3 reads TGTGCCAGCAGTGAACTAGGGGCGAACACCGGGGAGCTGTTTTTT. This rearrangement joins TRBV2 to TRBJ2-2; possible D gene TRBD1, 5 bases. This CDR3 is 15 amino acids long. The V end lost 2 bases, the J end lost 0 bases, and 7 bases lay between the germline ends. Germline-derived CDR1 and CDR2 are SNHLY and FYNNEI.

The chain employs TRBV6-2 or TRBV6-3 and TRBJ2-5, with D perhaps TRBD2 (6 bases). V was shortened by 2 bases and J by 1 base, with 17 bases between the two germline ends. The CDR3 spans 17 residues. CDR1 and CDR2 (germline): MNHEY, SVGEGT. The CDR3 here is CASSYVLATGIQETQYF. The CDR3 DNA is TGTGCCAGCAGTTACGTCCTAGCGACTGGGATCCAAGAGACCCAGTACTTC.

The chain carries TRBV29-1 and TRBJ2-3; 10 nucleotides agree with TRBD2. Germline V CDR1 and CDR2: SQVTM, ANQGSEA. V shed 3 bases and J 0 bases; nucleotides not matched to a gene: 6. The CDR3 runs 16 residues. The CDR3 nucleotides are TGCAGCGTTGATCAAGCGGGAGGGCGAAGCACAGATACGCAGTATTTT. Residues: CSVDQAGGRSTDTQYF.

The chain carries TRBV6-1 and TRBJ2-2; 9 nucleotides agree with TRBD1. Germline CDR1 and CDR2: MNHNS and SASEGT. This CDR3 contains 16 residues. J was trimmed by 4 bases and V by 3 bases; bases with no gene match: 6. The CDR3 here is CASSDNRGRGTGELFF. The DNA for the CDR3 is TGTGCCAGCAGTGACAACAGGGGGCGGGGCACCGGGGAGCTGTTTTTT.

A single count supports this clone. This CDR3 is CASRSAGETYEQYF. Written as DNA, the CDR3 is TGTGCCAGTAGGTCAGCGGGGGAGACCTACGAGCAGTACTTC. The chain links TRBV19 to TRBJ2-7; 8 nucleotides line up with TRBD2. The CDR3 totals 14 residues. Trimming removed 6 bases from V and 2 bases from J; junction bases left unmatched: 6. Germline-derived CDR1 and CDR2 are LNHDA and SQIVND (reference sequence). The whole variable domain, remainder taken from reference TRBV19 and TRBJ2-7, is DGGITQSPKYLFRKEGQNVTLSCEQNLNHDAMYWYRQDPGQGLRLIYYSQIVNDFQKGDIAEGYSVSREKKESFPLTVTSAQKNPTAFYLCASRSAGETYEQYFGPGTRLTVT.

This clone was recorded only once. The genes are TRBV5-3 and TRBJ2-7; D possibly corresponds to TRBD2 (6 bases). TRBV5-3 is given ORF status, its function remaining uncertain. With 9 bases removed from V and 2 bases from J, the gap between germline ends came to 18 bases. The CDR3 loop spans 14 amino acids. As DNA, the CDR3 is TGTGCCATCCCTATAGCGGTAAAAACCTACGAGCAGTACTTC. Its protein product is CAIPIAVKTYEQYF.

This CDR3 is CASRPPLAGEDEQYF. CDR3 DNA sequence: TGTGCCAGCAGGCCCCCACTAGCGGGAGAGGACGAGCAGTACTTC. This sequence joins TRBV6-5 and TRBJ2-7; 11 bases fit TRBD2. The CDR3 has 15 amino acids. The junction had 9 bases not matched to a gene; V was cut back by 6 bases and J by 5 bases. Germline CDR1 reads MNHEY; CDR2 reads SVGAGI.

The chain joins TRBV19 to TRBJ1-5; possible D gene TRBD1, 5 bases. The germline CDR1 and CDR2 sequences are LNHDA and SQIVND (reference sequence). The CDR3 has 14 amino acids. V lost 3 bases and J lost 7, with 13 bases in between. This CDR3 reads CASSMVGVGQPQHF. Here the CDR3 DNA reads TGTGCCAGTAGTATGGTAGGGGTGGGACAGCCCCAGCATTTT.

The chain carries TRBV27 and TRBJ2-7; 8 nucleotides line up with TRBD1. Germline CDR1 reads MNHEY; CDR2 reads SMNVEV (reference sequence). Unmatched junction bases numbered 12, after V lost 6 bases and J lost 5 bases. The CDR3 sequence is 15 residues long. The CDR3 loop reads CASRIGGRGLNEQYF. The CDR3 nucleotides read TGTGCCAGCAGGATAGGGGGCAGGGGGCTTAACGAGCAGTACTTC.

In DNA, the CDR3 is TGTGCCAGCTCAGGGAGGGGGACACAAGAGACCCAGTACTTC. Protein product: CASSGRGTQETQYF. This chain links TRBV9 with TRBJ2-5; TRBD2 might be the D (7 bases). Germline values: CDR1 SGDLS, CDR2 YYNGEE. V was trimmed by 7 bases and J by 2 bases, leaving 15 bases between them. CDR3 size: 14 residues.

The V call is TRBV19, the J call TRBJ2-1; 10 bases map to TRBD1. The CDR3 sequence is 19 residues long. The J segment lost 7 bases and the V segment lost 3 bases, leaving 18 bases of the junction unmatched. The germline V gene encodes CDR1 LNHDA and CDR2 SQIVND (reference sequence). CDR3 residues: CASSIDDRGRMGLPNEQFF. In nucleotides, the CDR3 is TGTGCCAGTAGTATCGACGACAGGGGGCGGATGGGACTACCAAATGAGCAGTTCTTC.

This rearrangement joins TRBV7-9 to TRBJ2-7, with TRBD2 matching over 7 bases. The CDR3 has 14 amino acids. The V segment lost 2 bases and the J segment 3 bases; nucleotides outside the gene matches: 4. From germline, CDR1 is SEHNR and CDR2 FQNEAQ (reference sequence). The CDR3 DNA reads TGTGCCAGCAGCTTAACTAGCGCCAGCTACGAGCAGTACTTC. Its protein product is CASSLTSASYEQYF. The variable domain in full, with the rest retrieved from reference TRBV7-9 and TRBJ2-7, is DTGVSQNPRHKITKRGQNVTFRCDPISEHNRLYWYRQTLGQGPEFLTYFQNEAQLEKSRLLSDRFSAERPKGSFSTLEIQRTEQGDSAMYLCASSLTSASYEQYFGPGTRLTVT.

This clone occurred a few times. The CDR3 is CASSFRRTGNGYTF. DNA of the CDR3: TGTGCCAGCAGCTTCCGGCGGACAGGGAATGGCTACACCTTC. The rearrangement uses TRBV7-2 and TRBJ1-2; TRBD1 aligns across 8 bases. The V gene's germline CDR1 is SGHTA and CDR2 FQGNSA. The CDR3 is 14 amino acids. V lost 3 bases and J lost 6; bases outside the gene matches: 6.

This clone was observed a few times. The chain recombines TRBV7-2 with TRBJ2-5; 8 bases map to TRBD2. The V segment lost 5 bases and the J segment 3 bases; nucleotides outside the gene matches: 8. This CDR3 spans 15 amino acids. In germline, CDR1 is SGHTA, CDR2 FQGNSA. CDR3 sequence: CASSTSSGLKETQYF. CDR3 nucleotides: TGTGCCAGCAGCACCTCTAGCGGGTTGAAAGAGACCCAGTACTTC.

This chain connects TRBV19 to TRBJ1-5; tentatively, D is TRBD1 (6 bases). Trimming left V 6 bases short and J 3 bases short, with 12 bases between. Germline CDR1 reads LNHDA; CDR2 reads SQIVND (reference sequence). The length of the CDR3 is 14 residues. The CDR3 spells CASSNRDTNQPQHF. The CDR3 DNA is TGTGCCAGTAGCAACCGGGACACCAATCAGCCCCAGCATTTT.

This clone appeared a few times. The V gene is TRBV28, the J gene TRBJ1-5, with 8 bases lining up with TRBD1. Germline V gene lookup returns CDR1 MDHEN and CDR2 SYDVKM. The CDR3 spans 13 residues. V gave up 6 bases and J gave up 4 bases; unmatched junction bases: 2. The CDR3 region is CASSGQGNQPQHF. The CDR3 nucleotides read TGTGCCAGCAGCGGACAGGGTAATCAGCCCCAGCATTTT.

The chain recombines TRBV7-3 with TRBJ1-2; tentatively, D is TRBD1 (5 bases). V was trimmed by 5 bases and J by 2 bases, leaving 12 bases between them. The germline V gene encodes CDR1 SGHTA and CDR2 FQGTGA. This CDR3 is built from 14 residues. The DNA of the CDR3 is TGTGCCAGCAGCCCCCAACGACAGAACTATGGCTACACCTTC. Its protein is CASSPQRQNYGYTF.

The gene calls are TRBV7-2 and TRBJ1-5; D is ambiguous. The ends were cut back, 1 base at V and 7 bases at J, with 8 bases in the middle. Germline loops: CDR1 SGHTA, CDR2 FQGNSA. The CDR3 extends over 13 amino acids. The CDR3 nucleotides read TGTGCCAGCAGCTTAGACGCGCGGCAGCCCCAGCATTTT. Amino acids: CASSLDARQPQHF.

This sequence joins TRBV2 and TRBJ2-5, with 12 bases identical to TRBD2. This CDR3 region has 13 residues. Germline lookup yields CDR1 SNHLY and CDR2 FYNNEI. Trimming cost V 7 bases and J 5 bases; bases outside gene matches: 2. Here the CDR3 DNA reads TGTGCCAGCAACCTAGCGGGAGGGGAGACCCAGTACTTC. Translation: CASNLAGGETQYF.

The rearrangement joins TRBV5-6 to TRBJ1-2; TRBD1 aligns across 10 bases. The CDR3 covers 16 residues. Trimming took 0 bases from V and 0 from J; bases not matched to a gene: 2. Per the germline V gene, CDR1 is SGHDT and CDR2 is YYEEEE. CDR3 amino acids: CASSLGGTGANYGYTF. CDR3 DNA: TGTGCCAGCAGCTTGGGTGGGACAGGGGCTAACTATGGCTACACCTTC.

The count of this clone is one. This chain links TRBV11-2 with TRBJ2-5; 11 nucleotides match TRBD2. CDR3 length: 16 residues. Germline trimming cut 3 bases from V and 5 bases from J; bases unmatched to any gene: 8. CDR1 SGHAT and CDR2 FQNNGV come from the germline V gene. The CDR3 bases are TGTGCCAGCAGCTTGATAGCGGGAGGGCTGTGGGAGACCCAGTACTTC. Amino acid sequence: CASSLIAGGLWETQYF.

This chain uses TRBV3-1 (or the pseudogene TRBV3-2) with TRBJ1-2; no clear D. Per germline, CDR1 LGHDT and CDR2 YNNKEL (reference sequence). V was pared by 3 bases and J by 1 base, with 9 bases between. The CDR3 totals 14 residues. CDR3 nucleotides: TGTGCCAGCAGCCAGCCGGGAAATAACTATGGCTACACCTTC. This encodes CASSQPGNNYGYTF.

The DNA of the CDR3 is TGCGCCAGCAGCTTGGCCCCAGGGGCAGTGAACACTGAAGCTTTCTTT. Its translation: CASSLAPGAVNTEAFF. This rearrangement joins TRBV5-1 to TRBJ1-1; perhaps TRBD1 as D (6 bases). V shed 0 bases and J shed 0 bases, with 12 bases lying between them. The CDR3 contains 16 residues. CDR1 and CDR2 from the germline V gene are SGHRS and YFSETQ.

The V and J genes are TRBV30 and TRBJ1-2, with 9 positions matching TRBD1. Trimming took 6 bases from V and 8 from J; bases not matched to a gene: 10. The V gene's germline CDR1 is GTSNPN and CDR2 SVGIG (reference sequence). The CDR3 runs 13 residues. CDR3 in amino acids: CACARDRVRGYTF. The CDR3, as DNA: TGTGCCTGCGCCCGGGACAGGGTTAGAGGCTACACCTTC.

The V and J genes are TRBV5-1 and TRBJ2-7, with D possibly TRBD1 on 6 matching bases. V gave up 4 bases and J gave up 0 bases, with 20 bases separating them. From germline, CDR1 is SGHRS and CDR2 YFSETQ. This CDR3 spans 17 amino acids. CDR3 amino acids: CASSPLPPQGSSYEQYF. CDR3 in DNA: TGCGCCAGCAGCCCCCTCCCCCCCCAGGGGAGCTCCTACGAGCAGTACTTC.

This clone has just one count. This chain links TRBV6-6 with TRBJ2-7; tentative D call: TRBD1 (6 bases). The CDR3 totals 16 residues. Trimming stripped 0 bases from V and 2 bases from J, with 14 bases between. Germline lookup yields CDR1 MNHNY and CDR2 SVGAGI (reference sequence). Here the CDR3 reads CASSYSSGQEPYEQYF. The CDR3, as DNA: TGTGCCAGCAGTTACTCGTCGGGACAAGAACCCTACGAGCAGTACTTC.

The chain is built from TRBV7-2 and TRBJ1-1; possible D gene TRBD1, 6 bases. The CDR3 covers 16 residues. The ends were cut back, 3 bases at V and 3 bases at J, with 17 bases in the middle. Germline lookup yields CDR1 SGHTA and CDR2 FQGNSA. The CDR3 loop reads CASSFGGARAYTEAFF. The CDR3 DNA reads TGTGCCAGCAGCTTTGGGGGGGCAAGGGCCTACACTGAAGCTTTCTTT.